This is a list of T cell receptor beta chains from one sample in a study of blood T cell repertoires in COVID-19. Clones were read by immunoSEQ multiplex PCR, and TCRdb kept only the in-frame ones, dropping some. Altogether about 50,000 clones are present, around 73% being singletons, with the ten largest covering 5.8%. The sequenced material came from PBMCs or T cells enriched from blood (not recorded which). The origin of the receptors is a woman between 50 and 59 years old with acute COVID-19. CDR3s include the opening cysteine and the closing phenylalanine or tryptophan. Each record gives: CDR3 protein, CDR3 DNA, clone size, V gene, D gene, J gene. A D gene is named only where the DNA matches it firmly. The size field is filled for only some rows; it gives once, few, many or a size class.

CASSPGSGGTEAFF,TGTGCCAGCAGCCCCGGATCAGGGGGAACCGAAGCTTTCTTT,few,TRBV7-9,TRBD1,TRBJ1-1
CAIIQYYGYTF,TGTGCCATCATTCAATACTATGGCTACACCTTC,.,TRBV10-3,.,TRBJ1-2
CASSRTPRVAYYGYTF,TGTGCCAGCAGCCGAACGCCCAGGGTCGCCTACTATGGCTACACCTTC,.,TRBV3-1/TRBV3-2,.,TRBJ1-2
CAISDGGGSGYTF,TGTGCCATCAGTGATGGGGGGGGTTCTGGCTACACCTTC,.,TRBV10-3,.,TRBJ1-2
CASSPGTGANYGYTF,TGTGCCAGCAGCCCCGGGACAGGAGCTAACTATGGCTACACCTTC,.,TRBV4-2,TRBD1,TRBJ1-2
CASSVTGPGTGELFF,TGTGCCAGCAGCGTGACAGGTCCGGGTACCGGGGAGCTGTTTTTT,.,TRBV9,.,TRBJ2-2
CASSHLAEAFF,TGTGCCAGCAGCCACCTCGCGGAAGCTTTCTTT,.,TRBV14,.,TRBJ1-1
CASSLIQGDGYTF,TGTGCCAGCAGCTTAATACAGGGGGATGGCTACACCTTC,few,TRBV11-3,TRBD1,TRBJ1-2
CASSPPKTSSYEQYF,TGTGCCAGCTCACCCCCAAAGACTTCCTCCTACGAGCAGTACTTC,.,TRBV18,.,TRBJ2-7
CASSLTGGYYGYTF,TGTGCCAGCAGCTTGACAGGGGGCTACTATGGCTACACCTTC,.,TRBV5-6,TRBD1,TRBJ1-2
CASSQSRDEQYF,TGTGCCAGCAGCCAGTCCCGGGACGAGCAGTACTTC,few,TRBV4-2,.,TRBJ2-7
CASSDSSGGTDTQYF,TGTGCCAGCAGTGACTCTAGCGGGGGCACAGATACGCAGTATTTT,few,TRBV6-4,TRBD2,TRBJ2-3
CASSPPGRGIVGQETQYF,TGTGCCAGCTCACCCCCCGGACGGGGGATTGTAGGCCAAGAGACCCAGTACTTC,once,TRBV18,.,TRBJ2-5
CASSLLRDSGNTIYF,TGTGCCAGCAGTTTATTAAGAGACTCTGGAAACACCATATATTTT,.,TRBV28,.,TRBJ1-3
CASSPVGGHLQETQYF,TGTGCCAGCAGCCCTGTTGGGGGACATCTCCAAGAGACCCAGTACTTC,.,TRBV7-3,.,TRBJ2-5
CASRVMGTDTEAFF,TGTGCCAGCAGAGTAATGGGGACAGACACTGAAGCTTTCTTT,.,TRBV7-9,TRBD1,TRBJ1-1
CATSDSVTSGPLKQETQYF,TGTGCCACCAGTGATTCCGTGACTAGCGGGCCGTTAAAACAAGAGACCCAGTACTTC,.,TRBV24-1,TRBD2,TRBJ2-5
CASSYPTGQPQHF,TGTGCCAGCAGTTACCCCACAGGTCAGCCCCAGCATTTT,.,TRBV6-7,.,TRBJ1-5
CASSWGQGSGNTIYF,TGTGCCAGCAGCTGGGGACAGGGCTCTGGAAACACCATATATTTT,.,TRBV5-5,TRBD1,TRBJ1-3
CASSLEQVYGYTF,TGTGCCAGCAGCTTGGAACAGGTCTATGGCTACACCTTC,.,TRBV5-4,.,TRBJ1-2
CASSQAGVFLSGYTF,TGTGCCAGCAGCCAAGCCGGGGTGTTCCTTAGTGGCTACACCTTC,.,TRBV14,.,TRBJ1-2
CASSLGQGVNNEQFF,TGCGCCAGCAGCTTAGGACAGGGTGTGAACAATGAGCAGTTCTTC,.,TRBV5-1,TRBD1,TRBJ2-1
CASRKQYGYTF,TGTGCCAGCAGGAAACAGTATGGCTACACCTTC,.,TRBV12-3/TRBV12-4,.,TRBJ1-2
CASSLGGNYNEQFF,TGTGCCAGCAGCTTAGGGGGGAACTACAATGAGCAGTTCTTC,.,TRBV7-3,.,TRBJ2-1
CASSLSGVAFF,TGTGCCAGCAGTTTGTCGGGGGTTGCGTTCTTC,.,TRBV12-3/TRBV12-4,.,TRBJ2-1
CASSLIVWGQENYGYTF,TGTGCCAGCAGCTTAATTGTCTGGGGACAGGAGAACTATGGCTACACCTTC,.,TRBV7-2,TRBD1,TRBJ1-2
CSVTRQGPEAFF,TGCAGCGTTACTCGACAGGGCCCTGAAGCTTTCTTT,.,TRBV29-1,TRBD1,TRBJ1-1
CATSDASGWGGYTF,TGTGCCACCAGTGATGCTTCAGGGTGGGGTGGCTACACCTTC,.,TRBV24-1,.,TRBJ1-2
CASSSRTGLAKNIQYF,TGTGCCAGTAGTTCCCGGACAGGTCTAGCCAAAAACATTCAGTACTTC,once,TRBV19,TRBD1,TRBJ2-4
CASSQQDTEAFF,TGTGCCAGCAGCCAACAGGACACTGAAGCTTTCTTT,.,TRBV3-1/TRBV3-2,.,TRBJ1-1
CASSAQGARSYEQYF,TGTGCCAGCAGTGCACAGGGGGCGAGGTCCTACGAGCAGTACTTC,.,TRBV28,TRBD1,TRBJ2-7
CASSEGLVVADTQYF,TGTGCCAGCAGTGAAGGACTAGTTGTTGCAGATACGCAGTATTTT,.,TRBV2,.,TRBJ2-3
CASSLTPGLKQEGYGYTF,TGTGCCAGCAGCCTCACACCGGGACTTAAACAGGAGGGGTATGGCTACACCTTC,.,TRBV21-1,.,TRBJ1-2
CASSYSPRTPPGELFF,TGTGCCAGCAGCTACTCTCCCCGGACTCCGCCCGGGGAGCTGTTTTTT,.,TRBV6-2/TRBV6-3,.,TRBJ2-2
CASSPGGVFKEQFF,TGTGCCAGCAGCCCCGGGGGGGTGTTCAAAGAGCAGTTCTTC,.,TRBV14,TRBD2,TRBJ2-1
CASIPSTGELFF,TGTGCCAGCATCCCCTCCACCGGGGAGCTGTTTTTT,.,TRBV12-3/TRBV12-4,.,TRBJ2-2
CASRRLLEQYF,TGTGCCAGCAGGCGACTCCTCGAGCAGTACTTC,once,TRBV2,.,TRBJ2-7
CASSLGRGAYGYTF,TGTGCCAGCAGCCTTGGCAGGGGTGCCTATGGCTACACCTTC,.,TRBV13,.,TRBJ1-2
CASLFRGRTEAFF,TGTGCCAGCCTATTCAGGGGTCGGACTGAAGCTTTCTTT,once,TRBV2,.,TRBJ1-1
CASSIQAGQWAGYTF,TGTGCCAGTAGTATTCAGGCGGGGCAGTGGGCAGGCTACACCTTC,.,TRBV19,.,TRBJ1-2
CASRFGSMNTEAFF,TGCGCCAGCCGATTCGGGTCCATGAACACTGAAGCTTTCTTT,few,TRBV4-1,.,TRBJ1-1
CASTLQGTGDEQFF,TGTGCCAGTACCTTGCAGGGGACGGGTGATGAGCAGTTCTTC,.,TRBV19,.,TRBJ2-1
CASSLSGGGYTGELFF,TGTGCCAGCAGCTTGTCGGGTGGCGGGTACACCGGGGAGCTGTTTTTT,once,TRBV5-4,.,TRBJ2-2
CASSSRLAGGPETQYF,TGTGCCAGCAGCTCCAGACTAGCGGGGGGGCCTGAGACCCAGTACTTC,few,TRBV7-6,TRBD2,TRBJ2-5
CASSLSLALYNEQFF,TGTGCCAGCAGCTTGTCTCTAGCGCTTTACAATGAGCAGTTCTTC,.,TRBV5-5,.,TRBJ2-1
CASSDIIDRGVKTQYF,TGTGCCAGCAGTGATATTATTGACAGGGGCGTTAAGACCCAGTACTTC,few,TRBV25-1,TRBD1,TRBJ2-5
CASSQEARGGHEQYF,TGTGCCAGCAGCCAAGAAGCCCGGGGGGGCCACGAGCAGTACTTC,.,TRBV4-2,TRBD2,TRBJ2-7
CASSESGGGHGELFF,TGTGCCAGCAGTGAGTCAGGGGGCGGCCACGGGGAGCTGTTTTTT,once,TRBV6-1,TRBD1,TRBJ2-2
CASSPRLAGGTDTQYF,TGTGCCAGCAGCCCTCGACTAGCGGGGGGCACAGATACGCAGTATTTT,.,TRBV3-1/TRBV3-2,TRBD2,TRBJ2-3
CAWSPSDRESPLHF,TGTGCCTGGAGCCCTTCGGACAGGGAGTCACCCCTCCACTTT,few,TRBV30,TRBD1,TRBJ1-6
CASKGQGYAYNEQFF,TGTGCCAGCAAGGGCCAGGGGTATGCCTACAATGAGCAGTTCTTC,.,TRBV27,.,TRBJ2-1
CASSPPRMRGLGNEKLFF,TGTGCCAGCTCACCACCTAGAATGCGGGGGCTTGGTAATGAAAAACTGTTTTTT,.,TRBV18,.,TRBJ1-4
CAWLGQGSKYEQYF,TGTGCCTGGCTGGGACAGGGCTCGAAATACGAGCAGTACTTC,.,TRBV30,TRBD1,TRBJ2-7
CASSLHTRGAFF,TGTGCCAGTAGCCTCCACACCCGGGGAGCTTTCTTT,.,TRBV19,.,TRBJ1-1
CASSLSETQYF,TGTGCCAGCAGTTTAAGCGAGACCCAGTACTTC,.,TRBV28,.,TRBJ2-5
CASSLGLAGITDTQYF,TGTGCCAGCAGCCTGGGACTAGCGGGGATCACAGATACGCAGTATTTT,.,TRBV7-2,TRBD2,TRBJ2-3
CASSQFSGWGGTDTQYF,TGTGCCAGCAGCCAATTTAGCGGGTGGGGAGGCACAGATACGCAGTATTTT,.,TRBV4-2,TRBD2,TRBJ2-3
CATSAGTGTNEKLFF,TGTGCCACCAGCGCCGGGACAGGAACTAATGAAAAACTGTTTTTT,.,TRBV15,TRBD1,TRBJ1-4